This is a list of T cell receptor beta chains from one sample in a study of T-cell reconstitution after alpha-beta-depleted transplantation in children. In TCRdb, the PCR reads were re-called with MiXCR into one record per CDR3 protein. The data hold under 300,000 distinct CDR3 sequences, with 11% observed a single time. The sample was peripheral blood, taken 180 days after TCRalphabeta/CD19-depleted stem cell transplant. The origin of the receptors is a male patient under 10 years old who had a stem cell transplant for chronic granulomatous disease, so the T cells may come from the graft donor. The CDR3 runs from the conserved cysteine through the conserved F or W. The order of the fields is clone size, J gene, D gene, V gene, CDR3 protein, CDR3 DNA. A D gene is named only where the DNA matches it firmly. The size entry is marked missing in some rows and otherwise reads once, few, many or a size class.

>few|TRBJ2-3|TRBD2|TRBV19
CASSYRGTSGNTQYF
TGTGCCAGTAGTTACCGTGGGACTAGCGGGAATACGCAGTATTTT
>many|TRBJ2-3|NA|TRBV29-1
CSVPGQNTDTQYF
TGCAGCGTACCGGGGCAGAACACAGATACGCAGTATTTT
>many|TRBJ1-6|NA|TRBV7-2
CASSLEGQRRVSPLHF
TGTGCCAGCAGCTTAGAAGGGCAGCGAAGGGTTTCACCCCTCCACTTT
>many|TRBJ2-7|NA|TRBV6-1
CASSPRQGPLNEQYF
TGTGCCAGCAGTCCACGCCAGGGCCCGCTAAACGAGCAGTACTTC
>many|TRBJ1-5|NA|TRBV6-1
CASSVGYSNQPQHF
TGTGCCAGCAGTGTCGGATATAGCAATCAGCCCCAGCATTTT
>many|TRBJ2-3|TRBD2|TRBV12-3/TRBV12-4
CASSFSGGTDTQYF
TGTGCCAGCAGTTTTAGCGGGGGGACAGATACGCAGTATTTT
>many|TRBJ2-3|NA|TRBV7-3
CASSRRGGTDTQYF
TGTGCCAGCTCCCGGAGGGGGGGCACAGATACGCAGTATTTT
>NA|TRBJ2-7|NA|TRBV5-6
CATKRRGQRSYEQYF
TGTGCCACAAAGAGGAGGGGACAGCGGTCCTACGAGCAGTACTTC
>many|TRBJ2-3|TRBD2|TRBV7-3
CASSTAEGGRRSDTQYF
TGTGCCAGCAGCACCGCCGAAGGCGGGAGAAGGTCAGATACGCAGTATTTT
>many|TRBJ2-5|TRBD1|TRBV19
CASGGQGVRETQYF
TGTGCCAGCGGGGGACAGGGTGTGAGGGAGACCCAGTACTTC
>NA|TRBJ2-6|NA|TRBV5-4
CASSLGRQGAVPGANVLTF
TGTGCCAGCAGCTTGGGTCGCCAAGGGGCCGTTCCTGGGGCCAACGTCCTGACTTTC
>many|TRBJ2-1|TRBD2|TRBV7-9
CASSLVTGGDNEQFF
TGTGCCAGCAGCTTAGTAACGGGAGGTGACAATGAGCAGTTCTTC
>NA|TRBJ2-1|TRBD2|TRBV30
CAWGPGLAYNEQFF
TGTGCCTGGGGTCCGGGACTAGCTTACAATGAGCAGTTCTTC
>many|TRBJ1-5|NA|TRBV6-5
CASSYGAGNQPQHF
TGTGCCAGCAGTTATGGGGCTGGCAATCAGCCCCAGCATTTT
>many|TRBJ2-5|NA|TRBV24-1
CATSDAGQYRETQYF
TGTGCCACCAGTGATGCAGGGCAATACAGGGAGACCCAGTACTTC
>many|TRBJ1-5|TRBD1|TRBV20-1
CPRMGMQGANQPQHF
TGCCCCCGTATGGGGATGCAGGGGGCGAATCAGCCCCAGCATTTT
>many|TRBJ2-4|NA|TRBV11-3
CASSPGYWGQGENIQYF
TGTGCCAGCAGCCCCGGTTACTGGGGGCAGGGTGAAAACATTCAGTACTTC
>NA|TRBJ2-7|TRBD2|TRBV12-3/TRBV12-4
CASRAGKKYEQYF
TGTGCCAGCAGAGCGGGAAAAAAATACGAGCAGTACTTC
>many|TRBJ2-7|NA|TRBV29-1
CSVAWGARAEQYF
TGCAGCGTTGCTTGGGGGGCTCGGGCCGAGCAGTACTTC
>many|TRBJ2-1|TRBD2|TRBV6-1
CASSMGLAGDVEQFF
TGTGCCAGCAGTATGGGACTAGCGGGCGACGTTGAGCAGTTCTTC
>many|TRBJ2-1|TRBD2|TRBV10-3
CAISDSGSRNNEQFF
TGTGCCATCAGTGATAGCGGGAGCCGGAACAATGAGCAGTTCTTC
>many|TRBJ1-6|TRBD1|TRBV5-1
CASSPDRGGGTYSPLHF
TGCGCCAGCAGCCCAGACAGGGGCGGTGGGACCTACTCACCCCTCCACTTT
>NA|TRBJ2-7|TRBD2|TRBV5-1
CASSLKRERGEQYF
TGCGCCAGCAGCCTGAAGCGGGAGCGGGGAGAGCAGTACTTC
>many|TRBJ2-3|TRBD2|TRBV5-1
CASSYSGRDTDTQYF
TGCGCCAGCAGCTATAGCGGGAGAGACACAGATACGCAGTATTTT
>many|TRBJ2-2|NA|TRBV5-1
CASSLAGNTGELFF
TGTGCCAGCAGTTTAGCAGGGAACACCGGGGAGCTGTTTTTT
>many|TRBJ2-1|NA|TRBV28
CASSTDQSYNEQFF
TGTGCCAGCAGTACAGATCAATCCTACAATGAGCAGTTCTTC
>many|TRBJ2-5|NA|TRBV5-1
CASSKTGGQETQYF
TGCGCCAGCAGCAAGACTGGGGGCCAAGAGACCCAGTACTTC
>many|TRBJ2-7|NA|TRBV7-8
CASQRGADYEQYF
TGTGCCAGCCAAAGGGGCGCCGACTACGAGCAGTACTTC
>many|TRBJ2-5|TRBD2|TRBV20-1
CSAKIPLAGVLGTQYF
TGCAGTGCGAAAATACCCCTAGCGGGGGTCCTCGGGACCCAGTACTTC
>few|TRBJ1-2|NA|TRBV4-3
CASSQDLSGTYPNYGYTF
TGCGCCAGCAGCCAAGATTTGTCAGGGACTTACCCTAACTATGGCTACACCTTC
>many|TRBJ2-5|NA|TRBV29-1
CSASHGRYQETQYF
TGCAGCGCCTCCCATGGCAGATACCAAGAGACCCAGTACTTC
>many|TRBJ1-1|NA|TRBV5-5
CASSPQRTEAFF
TGTGCCAGCAGCCCACAAAGGACTGAAGCTTTCTTT
>many|TRBJ1-2|TRBD1|TRBV6-6
CASTLQGAYGYTF
TGTGCCAGCACTCTACAGGGGGCCTATGGCTACACCTTC
>many|TRBJ2-1|TRBD2|TRBV5-6
CASRRAGPYNEQFF
TGTGCCAGCAGGCGAGCGGGACCCTACAATGAGCAGTTCTTC
>NA|TRBJ2-1|NA|TRBV13
CASSLPLLYNEQFF
TGTGCCAGCAGCTTACCGTTACTATACAATGAGCAGTTCTTC
>NA|TRBJ1-2|TRBD1|TRBV28
CASSVGRWGQVYGYTF
TGTGCCAGCAGCGTCGGGCGGTGGGGACAGGTCTATGGCTACACCTTC
>many|TRBJ2-3|TRBD2|TRBV7-9
CASSPRIAGGPTDTQYF
TGTGCCAGCAGCCCCCGAATAGCGGGGGGCCCCACAGATACGCAGTATTTT
>many|TRBJ2-3|TRBD2|TRBV4-3
CASSQVLRGSTDTQYF
TGCGCCAGCAGCCAAGTGTTGCGGGGGAGCACAGATACGCAGTATTTT
>many|TRBJ2-1|TRBD2|TRBV5-1
CASSKGLAGYNEQFF
TGCGCCAGCAGCAAAGGACTAGCGGGATACAATGAGCAGTTCTTC
>many|TRBJ2-3|NA|TRBV27
CASSLGDTSTDTQYF
TGTGCCAGCAGTTTAGGGGACACCAGCACAGATACGCAGTATTTT
>few|TRBJ2-7|NA|TRBV30
CAWSAAHYEQYF
TGTGCCTGGAGTGCAGCCCACTACGAGCAGTACTTC
>many|TRBJ2-7|NA|TRBV6-2/TRBV6-3
CASSSGRSRKEQYF
TGTGCCAGCAGTTCGGGACGTTCGAGGAAGGAGCAGTACTTC
>many|TRBJ2-7|TRBD1|TRBV6-1
CASSDGTEGSYEQYF
TGTGCCAGCAGTGATGGGACAGAGGGTTCCTACGAGCAGTACTTC
>many|TRBJ1-2|TRBD1|TRBV18
CASSLLPGGDYGYTF
TGTGCCAGCTCACTTTTACCAGGGGGCGACTATGGCTACACCTTC
>many|TRBJ1-1|TRBD1|TRBV19
CASSSPGGTEAFF
TGTGCCAGTAGTTCACCAGGGGGCACTGAAGCTTTCTTT
>NA|TRBJ2-3|NA|TRBV10-3
CAVGGKQGSTDTQYF
TGTGCCGTGGGTGGGAAACAGGGCTCCACAGATACGCAGTATTTT
>many|TRBJ1-1|NA|TRBV5-1
CASRVGTGTEAFF
TGCGCCAGCAGAGTGGGAACAGGGACTGAAGCTTTCTTT
>few|TRBJ2-3|TRBD2|TRBV11-2
CASSLVLTSWDTQYF
TGTGCCAGCAGCTTAGTGTTGACTAGCTGGGATACGCAGTATTTT
>few|TRBJ2-1|NA|TRBV12-3/TRBV12-4
CASCPLTAPPLYQFF
TGTGCCAGCTGCCCCCTGACTGCCCCGCCCCTTTACCAGTTCTTC
>many|TRBJ2-5|NA|TRBV25-1
CASSDWGETQYF
TGTGCCAGCAGTGATTGGGGCGAGACCCAGTACTTC
>many|TRBJ2-5|TRBD1|TRBV7-8
CASTTGTVQETQYF
TGTGCCAGCACCACGGGGACAGTTCAAGAGACCCAGTACTTC